These 30 T cell receptor beta chains share one sample of origin, sequenced in a study of CD8 T cells in ankylosing spondylitis. From the 5' RACE reads, TCRdb called clonotypes with MiXCR, one entry per CDR3 protein. The sample carries about 360,000 distinct CDR3 sequences, 20% recorded once. The specimen sequenced was blood, either unsorted or a sorted T cell fraction (not recorded which). These TCRs come from a male donor with ankylosing spondylitis or in good health (not recorded which).

The chain couples TRBV9 to TRBJ1-1, with D perhaps TRBD1 (5 bases). The CDR3 contains 17 residues. Germline CDR1 and CDR2: SGDLS and YYNGEE. V was shortened by 3 bases and J by 0 bases, with 18 bases between the two germline ends. The CDR3 DNA is TGTGCCAGCAGCGCCAGTTGGGGGGGACGCATGAACACTGAAGCTTTCTTT. The encoded protein is CASSASWGGRMNTEAFF.

This rearrangement joins TRBV20-1 to TRBJ2-2; D not resolved. Per the germline V gene, CDR1 is DFQATT and CDR2 is SNEGSKA (reference sequence). The CDR3 consists of 12 residues. V was pared by 0 bases and J by 6 bases, with 5 bases between. The CDR3 reads CSARDGPGELFF. As DNA, the CDR3 is TGCAGTGCTAGAGATGGTCCCGGGGAGCTGTTTTTT.

The V call is TRBV7-6, the J call TRBJ1-3, with D possibly matching TRBD1 (6 bases). The CDR3 is 14 amino acids. Germline V lookup: CDR1 SGHVS, CDR2 FNYEAQ. Trimming removed 3 bases from V and 11 bases from J, with 17 bases in between. The CDR3 DNA sequence: TGTGCCAGCAGCTTGGACAGAAGGAAACATGCCATATATTTT. It codes for CASSLDRRKHAIYF.

This clonotype was seen a few times. V and J are TRBV19 and TRBJ2-1; D is possibly TRBD1 (5 bases). V shed 1 base and J shed 7 bases, with 14 bases lying between them. CDR1 LNHDA and CDR2 SQIVND come from the germline V gene (reference sequence). The length of the CDR3 is 15 residues. The CDR3 coding sequence is TGTGCCAGTAGTATAGTGCAGGGCGGTGGGAATGAGCAGTTCTTC. This sequence encodes CASSIVQGGGNEQFF.

V gene TRBV2 combines with J gene TRBJ1-6; no definite D call. Trimming removed 3 bases from V and 3 bases from J, with 9 bases in between. The germline V gene encodes CDR1 SNHLY and CDR2 FYNNEI. The CDR3 sequence is 15 residues long. Here the CDR3 reads CASSENPDYNSPLHF. The CDR3 DNA reads as TGTGCCAGCAGTGAGAACCCCGACTATAATTCACCCCTCCACTTT.

This clonotype has a count of ten or more. The chain links TRBV6-1 to TRBJ1-1; no firm D call. Germline V gene lookup returns CDR1 MNHNS and CDR2 SASEGT. Trimming removed 8 bases from V and 2 bases from J, with 6 bases in between. This CDR3 is 11 amino acids long. The CDR3 loop is CASLHNTEAFF. CDR3 nucleotides: TGTGCCAGCCTACACAACACTGAAGCTTTCTTT.

The J gene is TRBJ2-3, the V gene TRBV29-1; the D gene is possibly TRBD1 (6 bases). V was shortened by 3 bases and J by 3 bases, with 10 bases between the two germline ends. Germline V gives CDR1 SQVTM, CDR2 ANQGSEA. The CDR3 consists of 13 residues. The CDR3 DNA follows: TGCAGCGTTGACTCGACAGGTACAGATACGCAGTATTTT. Its translation is CSVDSTGTDTQYF.

This chain joins TRBV11-1 and TRBJ2-7; 9 nucleotides agree with TRBD1. CDR3 length: 19 amino acids. Germline V gene data show CDR1 as SGHAT and CDR2 as FQDESV (reference sequence). The J segment lost 1 base and the V segment lost 1 base, leaving 14 bases of the junction unmatched. CDR3: CASSLDFNTGTGRSYEQYF. The CDR3 DNA is TGTGCCAGCAGCTTAGATTTTAATACCGGGACAGGGAGGTCCTACGAGCAGTACTTC.

The chain carries TRBV10-2 and TRBJ2-1; 10 bases map to TRBD2. With 6 bases clipped from V and 7 bases from J, the junction kept 6 bases outside the gene matches. The CDR3 is 14 amino acids. Germline CDR1 is WSHSY and CDR2 is SAAADI. The CDR3 DNA is TGCGCCAGCAGAAAGCGGGGGGGCATGAATGAGCAGTTCTTC. Encoded protein: CASRKRGGMNEQFF.

The sample holds one count of this clonotype. The genes are TRBV5-5 and TRBJ2-5, with a possible D match to TRBD1 (7 bases). The CDR3 totals 14 residues. V was trimmed by 1 base and J by 4 bases, leaving 11 bases between them. Looked up from germline, CDR1 is SGHKS and CDR2 is YYEKEE (reference sequence). The CDR3: CASSLRQGGETQYF. The CDR3 DNA reads as TGTGCCAGCAGCTTGAGACAGGGAGGAGAGACCCAGTACTTC.

The chain has TRBV2 and TRBJ2-1; 10 bases map to TRBD2. The CDR3 totals 17 residues. CDR1 and CDR2 (germline): SNHLY, FYNNEI. V lost 6 bases, J lost 4 bases, and 12 bases stayed unmatched. This chain's CDR3 is CASSTPKAGGPYNEQFF. The CDR3 bases are TGTGCCAGCAGCACTCCCAAAGCGGGGGGGCCTTACAATGAGCAGTTCTTC.

The chain links TRBV20-1 to TRBJ2-7; D not certain. V was pared by 6 bases and J by 0 bases, with 9 bases between. The CDR3 spans 12 residues. The V gene's germline CDR1 is DFQATT and CDR2 SNEGSKA (reference sequence). CDR3 nucleotide sequence: TGCAGTGCCCCCAGCTTCTCCTACGAGCAGTACTTC. Its protein is CSAPSFSYEQYF.

V is TRBV7-2 and J is TRBJ2-7; weak D call: TRBD1 (5 bases). The length of the CDR3 is 14 residues. CDR1 is SGHTA, CDR2 FQGNSA, per germline. The V and J ends lost 5 bases and 7 bases respectively, with 18 bases between them. For the CDR3, the DNA is TGTGCCAGCAGCCAATATGCAGGGCCAAGGGAGCAGTACTTC. It specifies CASSQYAGPREQYF.

The rearrangement uses TRBV10-3 and TRBJ2-7; TRBD1 matches 7 bases. This CDR3 spans 15 amino acids. V gave up 10 bases and J gave up 1 base; unmatched junction bases: 13. The germline gives CDR1 ENHRY, CDR2 SYGVKD. The CDR3 region is CAKEPGQKRSYEQYF. The CDR3 nucleotides read TGTGCCAAAGAACCGGGACAGAAGAGATCCTACGAGCAGTACTTC.

This clonotype was seen a few times. The gene calls are TRBV28 and TRBJ1-5; 7 bases line up with TRBD1. Unmatched junction bases numbered 6, after V lost 6 bases and J lost 4 bases. The CDR3 spans 14 residues. Germline V gene data show CDR1 as MDHEN and CDR2 as SYDVKM. In DNA, the CDR3 is TGTGCCAGCAGGTCGGGACAGCTTAATCAGCCCCAGCATTTT. Protein: CASRSGQLNQPQHF.

V gene TRBV7-6 combines with J gene TRBJ2-7, with 14 bases identical to TRBD2. Germline V gene lookup returns CDR1 SGHVS and CDR2 FNYEAQ. Unmatched junction bases numbered 4, after V lost 6 bases and J lost 0 bases. This CDR3 spans 16 amino acids. The CDR3 nucleotides read TGTGCCAGCAGTCCGACTAGCGGGGGGGTCTCCTACGAGCAGTACTTC. Translating gives CASSPTSGGVSYEQYF.

This clonotype was detected a few times. The junction and the germline gene differ at one end; a read error may be behind it. This chain connects TRBV27 to TRBJ2-3, with 12 bases that match TRBD1. Looked up from germline, CDR1 is MNHEY and CDR2 is SMNVEV (reference sequence). The CDR3 consists of 14 residues. For the CDR3, the DNA is TGTGCCAGCAGTTTAACCGGGGACAGGGGGCGGACGCGTTTT. Its protein is CASSLTGDRGRTRF.

This clonotype was counted between two and nine times. The V and J genes are TRBV12-3 or TRBV12-4 and TRBJ1-5; no firm D call. Trimming left V 1 base short and J 2 bases short, with 9 bases between. The CDR3 has 15 residues. CDR3 bases: TGTGCCAGCAGTTTAGGGGTCCAGGGCAATCAGCCCCAGCATTTT. It is translated as CASSLGVQGNQPQHF.

In its sample, this clonotype was seen a few times. The chain couples TRBV7-8 to TRBJ2-7; no reliable D call. The ends were cut back, 5 bases at V and 4 bases at J, with 18 bases in the middle. The CDR3 is 15 residues long. CDR1 is SGHVS, CDR2 FQNEAQ, per germline. The CDR3: CASSATQIPGYEQYF. The CDR3, as DNA: TGTGCCAGCAGCGCAACTCAGATTCCCGGTTACGAGCAGTACTTC.

The chain has TRBV12-3 or TRBV12-4 and TRBJ2-1; 7 nucleotides line up with TRBD1. The CDR3 is made up of 14 amino acids. V trimming: 3 bases; J trimming: 15 bases; junction bases outside the gene matches: 14. CDR3 residues: CASSLVQGLGVRFF. Here the CDR3 DNA reads TGTGCCAGCAGTTTGGTACAGGGGTTGGGGGTTCGGTTCTTC.

In its sample, this clonotype was seen a few times. The chain uses TRBV3-1 and TRBJ2-3; D gene uncertain. Germline V gene sequence: CDR1 LGHDT, CDR2 YNNKEL (reference sequence). This CDR3 has 12 residues. V lost 2 bases to trimming and J lost 3 bases, with 3 bases between them. CDR3 amino acids: CASSQPTDTQYF. The CDR3 DNA follows: TGTGCCAGCAGCCAACCAACAGATACGCAGTATTTT.

This chain uses TRBV12-3 or TRBV12-4 with TRBJ1-5; D is possibly TRBD1 (5 bases). V was clipped by 1 base and J by 0 bases, with 7 bases between them. CDR3 length: 15 residues. The CDR3 loop reads CASSLGTSSNQPQHF. The CDR3 DNA reads as TGTGCCAGCAGTTTAGGGACAAGTAGCAATCAGCCCCAGCATTTT.

CDR3 coding DNA: TGTGCCAGCAGTTTAGGATGGGGGGTCAACACCGGGGAGCTGTTTTTT. Amino acid sequence: CASSLGWGVNTGELFF. The gene calls are TRBV12-3 or TRBV12-4 and TRBJ2-2; TRBD2 might be the D (6 bases). V was trimmed by 1 base and J by 2 bases, leaving 11 bases between them. CDR3 length equals 16 residues.

This chain joins TRBV2 and TRBJ2-5; 11 nucleotides match TRBD2. Germline assignment: CDR1 SNHLY and CDR2 FYNNEI. The V segment lost 2 bases and the J segment 3 bases; nucleotides outside the gene matches: 8. This CDR3 comprises 17 residues. The chain's CDR3 is CASSEPYSGGAEETQYF. The DNA for the CDR3 is TGTGCCAGCAGTGAACCCTATAGCGGGGGGGCCGAAGAGACCCAGTACTTC.

This clonotype was counted many times. The chain has TRBV5-1 and TRBJ2-2; 7 nucleotides align to TRBD1. V trimming: 3 bases; J trimming: 4 bases; junction bases outside the gene matches: 6. The CDR3 is 15 residues long. Germline V gives CDR1 SGHRS, CDR2 YFSETQ. This CDR3 reads CASSSDRRPTGELFF. CDR3 coding DNA: TGCGCCAGCAGCTCGGACAGGCGGCCCACCGGGGAGCTGTTTTTT.

This clonotype was seen a few times. CDR3 sequence reads: CASSERWPQETQYF. Written as DNA, the CDR3 is TGTGCCAGCAGTGAACGCTGGCCGCAAGAGACCCAGTACTTC. The genes are TRBV2 and TRBJ2-5; D is unresolved. Germline V gene data show CDR1 as SNHLY and CDR2 as FYNNEI. The CDR3 consists of 14 residues. V gave up 2 bases and J gave up 2 bases, with 9 bases separating them.

This clonotype was observed a handful of times. Sequence at one end of the junction differs from germline and may be a read error. The CDR3, as DNA: TGTGTCAGCAGCCACCCCACAGGGGGCAGCGGCTACACCTTC. Its protein product is CVSSHPTGGSGYTF. The chain employs TRBV7-9 and TRBJ1-2; TRBD1 agrees at 9 bases. CDR1 SEHNR and CDR2 FQNEAQ come from the germline V gene (reference sequence). The CDR3 runs 14 residues.

V is TRBV4-1 and J is TRBJ2-3; 7 nucleotides align to TRBD2. This CDR3 is 13 amino acids long. CDR1 is MGHRA and CDR2 is YSYEKL in the germline V gene. J was trimmed by 3 bases and V by 6 bases; bases with no gene match: 3. CDR3 DNA sequence: TGCGCCAGCAGGCGGGGGAATACAGATACGCAGTATTTT. This sequence encodes CASRRGNTDTQYF.

The chain couples TRBV7-2 to TRBJ2-1; a possible D gene is TRBD1 (6 bases). Trimming shortened V by 2 bases and J by 3 bases, and 14 bases separated the two germline ends. Germline loops: CDR1 SGHTA, CDR2 FQGNSA. The CDR3 has 16 residues. CDR3 bases: TGTGCCAGCAGCTTATCTCAGGGGCCCCACTACAATGAGCAGTTCTTC. Residues: CASSLSQGPHYNEQFF.

This clonotype has only a few counts. The chain joins TRBV4-1 to TRBJ2-5; 8 bases map to TRBD1. Germline V lookup: CDR1 MGHRA, CDR2 YSYEKL. The CDR3 has 18 amino acids. V lost 3 bases to trimming and J lost 1 base; unmatched junction nucleotides: 13. CDR3 sequence (DNA): TGCGCCAGCAGCCAGGCGAGAATTGGGACAGGCCCCCAAGAGACCCAGTACTTC. Its protein product is CASSQARIGTGPQETQYF.